This passage covers 11 T cell receptor beta chains from one sample sequenced in a study of cytomegalovirus exposure and HLA in healthy donors. This PCR relied on a set of 60 Vbeta primers and 13 Jbeta primers. TCRdb's copy holds only in-frame clones and misses some; the assay was immunoSEQ multiplex PCR. In the table there are fewer than 350,000 clones, 70% to 90% of which are singletons. Sequencing input: PBMCs. These receptors all stem from a woman in her late teens or twenties in good health and CMV-seronegative.

The chain joins TRBV13 to TRBJ1-5; D gene uncertain. The germline gives CDR1 PRHDT, CDR2 FYEKMQ (reference sequence). This CDR3 has 14 amino acids. The V end was cut by 0 bases, the J end by 3 bases, with 6 bases between. CDR3 region: CASSLGVLNQPQHF. The CDR3, as DNA: TGTGCCAGCAGCTTAGGCGTTCTCAATCAGCCCCAGCATTTT. The full variable domain, in which reference TRBV13 and TRBJ1-5 provide the parts outside the CDR3, is AAGVIQSPRHLIKEKRETATLKCYPIPRHDTVYWYQQGPGQDPQFLISFYEKMQSDKGSIPDRFSAQQFSDYHSELNMSSLELGDSALYFCASSLGVLNQPQHFGDGTRLSIL.

Turning to this clone: The junction departs from the called germline gene at one end, perhaps through a read error. Other DNA sequences from this sample encode an identical CDR3 as well. The chain links TRBV6-5 to TRBJ1-6, with D unclear. CDR1 and CDR2 (germline): MNHEY, SVGAGI. The CDR3 is 15 residues long. The CDR3: CASRALSSYNSPLHF. CDR3 in DNA: TGTGCCAGCAGAGCCCTTAGCTCCTATAATTCCCCCCTCCACTTT.

The chain has TRBV15 and TRBJ2-5; D may be TRBD1 (6 bases). The J call may be mistaken, given a closer DNA end match to TRBJ2-7. Looked up from germline, CDR1 is LNHNV and CDR2 is YYDKDF (reference sequence). The CDR3 runs 14 residues. The CDR3 loop reads CATSGGGSSYEQYF. The CDR3 nucleotides read TGTGCCACCAGCGGTGGGGGCAGTTCCTACGAGCAGTACTTC.

CDR3 bases: TGTGCCTCCAGTGGCTACACCTTC. This translates into CASSGYTF. The chain links TRBV7-2 to TRBJ1-2; the D is unclear. The germline gives CDR1 SGHTA, CDR2 FQGNSA. CDR3 length: 8 residues. V was pared by 11 bases and J by 7 bases, with 5 bases between.

The chain couples TRBV5-1 to TRBJ2-1; D perhaps matches TRBD1 (8 bases). The germline V and J ends were trimmed by 4 bases and 9 bases, with 23 bases remaining between them. Germline assignment: CDR1 SGHRS and CDR2 YFSETQ. The CDR3 sequence is 16 residues long. The CDR3 nucleotides read TGCGCCAGCAGCCCGTTAGGACAGGGAGGGAAGGTTGAGCAGTTCTTC. It translates to CASSPLGQGGKVEQFF.

This chain links TRBV5-1 with TRBJ2-2, with TRBD1 identical over 8 bases. The germline CDR1 and CDR2 sequences are SGHRS and YFSETQ. The ends lost 0 bases at V and 2 bases at J; junction bases unmatched: 6. The CDR3 is 17 residues long. CDR3 in amino acids: CASSLGGTGENTGELFF. CDR3 nucleotide sequence: TGCGCCAGCAGCTTGGGAGGGACAGGTGAAAACACCGGGGAGCTGTTTTTT. The variable domain in full, with the rest retrieved from reference TRBV5-1 and TRBJ2-2, is KAGVTQTPRYLIKTRGQQVTLSCSPISGHRSVSWYQQTPGQGLQFLFEYFSETQRNKGNFPGRFSGRQFSNSRSEMNVSTLELGDSALYLCASSLGGTGENTGELFFGEGSRLTVL.

V usage is TRBV11-1 and J usage is TRBJ1-6, with 8 nucleotides matching TRBD1. Germline V lookup: CDR1 SGHAT, CDR2 FQDESV (reference sequence). V trimming: 4 bases; J trimming: 11 bases; junction bases outside the gene matches: 7. The CDR3 is made up of 14 amino acids. The CDR3 nucleotides are TGTGCCAGCAGCTCCCTGACAGGGGATACACCCCTCCACTTT. Its translation: CASSSLTGDTPLHF.

This clone was found once. The chain is built from TRBV9 and TRBJ1-3; D might be TRBD1 (5 bases). CDR1 is SGDLS and CDR2 is YYNGEE in the germline V gene. CDR3 size: 17 residues. V was shortened by 0 bases and J by 3 bases, with 16 bases between the two germline ends. The CDR3: CASSVEGYRSGGNTIYF. CDR3 sequence (DNA): TGTGCCAGCAGCGTAGAAGGGTACAGGTCGGGTGGAAACACCATATATTTT.

The J gene is TRBJ2-7, the V gene TRBV19; unclear D gene. This CDR3 comprises 14 residues. Germline CDR1 reads LNHDA; CDR2 reads SQIVND (reference sequence). Trimming removed 8 bases at V and 0 bases at J, with 14 bases between. The CDR3 DNA follows: TGTGCCAGTGAGGTGACTTTCGGCTCCTACGAGCAGTACTTC. The encoded protein is CASEVTFGSYEQYF.

V and J are TRBV19 and TRBJ1-5, with a possible D match to TRBD1 (6 bases). The CDR3 is 13 residues long. V dropped 6 bases and J dropped 4 bases, with 10 bases sitting between them. CDR1 is LNHDA and CDR2 is SQIVND in the germline V gene (reference sequence). CDR3 in amino acids: CASRQDSNQPQHF. DNA for the CDR3: TGTGCCAGTAGACAGGACAGTAATCAGCCCCAGCATTTT.

The chain is built from TRBV5-1 and TRBJ2-7, with 12 positions matching TRBD2. There are 16 residues in the CDR3. V trimming: 2 bases; J trimming: 0 bases; junction bases outside the gene matches: 3. Germline assignment: CDR1 SGHRS and CDR2 YFSETQ. The CDR3 reads CASSLLAGGLSYEQYF. The CDR3, as DNA: TGCGCCAGCAGCTTACTAGCGGGGGGCCTCTCCTACGAGCAGTACTTC.